This TCR beta chain was sequenced in a study of response to subunit inactivated influenza vaccine. Overall study results and limits: Authors suggested each seasonal influenza vaccination recruits few new T cells.

Note on this clonotype: What it binds is not known.

TCRdb recomputed calls from the RT-PCR reads with MiXCR, one row per CDR3 protein. The sample lists 700,000 to 900,000 distinct CDR3 sequences; 20% to 25% were seen once. The CDR3 is made up of 14 amino acids. The trim removed 5 bases at V and 3 bases at J, leaving 5 bases unmatched. CDR1 and CDR2 from the germline V gene are MNHEY and SVGEGT. This TCR came from a man aged 45 to 65 who received an inactivated influenza vaccine. The material was PBMCs from blood, obtained about 5 days after vaccination. V and J are TRBV6-2 or TRBV6-3 and TRBJ2-7, with 9 nucleotides matching TRBD1. CDR3 region: CASSGSTGGYEQYF. CDR3 bases: TGTGCCAGCAGTGGATCGACAGGGGGCTACGAGCAGTACTTC.